This note documents a single TCR beta chain sequence. Following RNA extraction, reverse transcription yielded cDNA that acted as the sequencing template. The repertoire was sequenced with immunoSEQ multiplex PCR; TCRdb's copy has only in-frame clones and lacks some. The repertoire consists of 180,000 or so clones, with roughly 63% occurring once and the leading ten covering 1.7%. This sample was taken from a study of CD8+ T cells in alopecia areata. The V end was cut by 6 bases, the J end by 7 bases, with 16 bases between. The CDR3 extends over 12 amino acids. Germline V gene sequence: CDR1 SQVTM, CDR2 ANQGSEA.

The material was CD4+ T cells sorted from blood, obtained at week 0. V and J are TRBV29-1 and TRBJ2-7; D is unclear. The clonotype comes from a human donor with alopecia areata. The chain's CDR3 is CSVSQALPEQYF. The CDR3 coding sequence is TGCAGCGTGTCCCAGGCACTACCAGAGCAGTACTTC.